This entry concerns a single T cell receptor beta chain. Its cognate antigen is unknown. A multiplex PCR was run with 60 Vbeta primers and 13 Jbeta primers. The repertoire was sequenced with immunoSEQ multiplex PCR; TCRdb's copy has only in-frame clones and lacks some. The table records about 170,000 clones, about 65% of them present only once. This entry is derived from a study of cytomegalovirus exposure and HLA in healthy donors. Trimming cost V 6 bases and J 0 bases; bases outside gene matches: 7. The CDR3 is 15 residues long. The germline V gene has CDR1 ENHRY and CDR2 SYGVKD. The study, taken as a whole, reports: Within the data, a cluster of highly shared sequence variants was likely a sequencing artifact. An ancestry cluster, one associated with Asian ancestry, reportedly showed fewer N-insertions than the approximately 670-donor mean in a later analysis. As a later analysis showed, a missense DCLRE1C variant was linked to trimming of TCR beta V- and J-genes. A later analysis found TCR association rates differed by HLA locus, highest for DRB1 and lowest for HLA-C.

The sequenced sample was PBMCs. This sequence originates from a man aged 35-49 years in good health and CMV-seropositive. The V gene is TRBV10-3, the J gene TRBJ1-1; TRBD1 matches 7 bases. CDR3 bases: TGTGCCATCAGAAACAGGGGCTCCATGAACACTGAAGCTTTCTTT. It codes for CAIRNRGSMNTEAFF.